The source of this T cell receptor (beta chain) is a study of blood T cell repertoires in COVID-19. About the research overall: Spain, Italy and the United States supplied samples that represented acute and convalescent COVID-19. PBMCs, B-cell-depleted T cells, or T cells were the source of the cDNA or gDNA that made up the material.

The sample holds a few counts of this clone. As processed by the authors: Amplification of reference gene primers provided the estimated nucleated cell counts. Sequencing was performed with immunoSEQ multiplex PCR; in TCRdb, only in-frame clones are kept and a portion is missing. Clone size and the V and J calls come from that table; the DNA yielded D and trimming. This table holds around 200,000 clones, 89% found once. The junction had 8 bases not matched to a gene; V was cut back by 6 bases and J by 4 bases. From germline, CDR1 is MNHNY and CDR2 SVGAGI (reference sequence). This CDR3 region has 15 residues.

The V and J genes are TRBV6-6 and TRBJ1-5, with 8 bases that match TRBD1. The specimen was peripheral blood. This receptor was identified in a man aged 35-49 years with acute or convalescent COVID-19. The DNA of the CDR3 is TGTGCCAGCAGCCGTGGACAGGGACAAAATCAGCCCCAGCATTTT. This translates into CASSRGQGQNQPQHF.